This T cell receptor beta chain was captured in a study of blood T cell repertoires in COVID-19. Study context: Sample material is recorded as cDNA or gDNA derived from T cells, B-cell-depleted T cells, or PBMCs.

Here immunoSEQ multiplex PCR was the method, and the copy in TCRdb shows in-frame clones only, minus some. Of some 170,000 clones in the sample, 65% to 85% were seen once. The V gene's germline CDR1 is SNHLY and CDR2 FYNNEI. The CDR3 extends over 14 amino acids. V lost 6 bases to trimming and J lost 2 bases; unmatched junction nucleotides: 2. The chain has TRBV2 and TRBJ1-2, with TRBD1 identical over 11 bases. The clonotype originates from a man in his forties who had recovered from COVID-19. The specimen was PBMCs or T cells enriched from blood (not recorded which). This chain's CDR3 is CASRDRGPNYGYTF. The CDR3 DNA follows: TGTGCCAGCAGGGACAGGGGGCCGAACTATGGCTACACCTTC.